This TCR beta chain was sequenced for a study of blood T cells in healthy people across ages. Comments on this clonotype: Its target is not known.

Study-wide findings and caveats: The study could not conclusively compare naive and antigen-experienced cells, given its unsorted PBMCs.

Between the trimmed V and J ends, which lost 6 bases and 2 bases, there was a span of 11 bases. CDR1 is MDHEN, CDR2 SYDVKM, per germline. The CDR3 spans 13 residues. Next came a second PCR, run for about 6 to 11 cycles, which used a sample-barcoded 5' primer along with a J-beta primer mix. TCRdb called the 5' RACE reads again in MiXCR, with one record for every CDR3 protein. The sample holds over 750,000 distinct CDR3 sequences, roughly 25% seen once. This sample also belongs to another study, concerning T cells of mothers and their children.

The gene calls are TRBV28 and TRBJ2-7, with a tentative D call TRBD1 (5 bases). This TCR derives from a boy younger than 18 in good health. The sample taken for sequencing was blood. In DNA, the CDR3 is TGTGCCAGCAGCCGCAGGGAAACCTACGAGCAGTACTTC. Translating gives CASSRRETYEQYF.